The entry below gives a single T cell receptor (beta chain) sequence along with its context. TCRdb's copy holds only in-frame clones and misses some; the assay was immunoSEQ multiplex PCR. This sample has some 330,000 clones; 70% to 90% occur once, and the top ten carry 3% to 4%. This sample is drawn from a study of blood T cell repertoires in COVID-19. This clonotype was obtained from a woman aged 45-65 years with active or convalescent COVID-19. Sequenced sample: peripheral blood.

CDR3 protein: CSVVSQGARSFF. CDR3 bases: TGCAGCGTTGTTTCGCAGGGGGCGAGGTCCTTCTTC. The rearrangement links TRBV29-1 to TRBJ2-1, with TRBD1 matching over 8 bases. This CDR3 is 12 amino acids long. Germline loops: CDR1 SQVTM, CDR2 ANQGSEA. With V trimmed by 4 bases and J by 16 bases, 12 bases remained unmatched.